The clone carrying this T cell receptor beta chain appeared a few times. These data are taken from a study of blood T cells in healthy people across ages. This CDR3 has 15 residues. Germline-derived CDR1 and CDR2 are SGHRS and YFSETQ. Trimming pared 1 base from V and 2 bases from J, leaving 7 bases between. The second PCR ran about 6 to 12 cycles with a sample-barcoded 5' primer and J-beta primers. Using its own MiXCR run on the 5' RACE reads, TCRdb lists one record per CDR3 protein. Here the sample spans 550,000 to 700,000 distinct CDR3 sequences, 27% being singletons. This sequence joins TRBV5-1 and TRBJ2-6; D is uncertain. The origin of this receptor is a woman in her seventies in good health. Sequencing input: blood. The CDR3 sequence: CASSLFRAGANVLTF. The CDR3 bases are TGCGCCAGCAGCTTGTTTAGGGCTGGGGCCAACGTCCTGACTTTC.